A selection of T cell receptor beta chains follows, all from one sample in a study of blood T cell repertoires in COVID-19. Assay: immunoSEQ multiplex PCR; the TCRdb copy retains only in-frame clones and omits some. The data contain about 300,000 clones, approximately 90% of them singletons. The sequencing sample was made of peripheral blood. These receptors originate from a man aged 18 to 29 with active or convalescent COVID-19. Each CDR3 is given with its conserved first and last residue. The order of the fields is clone size, D gene, J gene, V gene, CDR3 protein, CDR3 DNA. The D gene is left open where the match is weak. The size of a clone is reported for some rows only, either as once, few or many, or as a class for expanded clones.

. | . | TRBJ1-2 | TRBV24-1 | CATSVGQGYTF | TGTGCCACCAGTGTTGGACAGGGCTACACCTTC
. | . | TRBJ1-6 | TRBV27 | CASSFVPEDSPLHF | TGTGCCAGCAGTTTTGTCCCCGAGGATTCACCCCTCCACTTT
. | . | TRBJ2-3 | TRBV11-2 | CASSYRGLITDTQYF | TGTGCCAGCAGCTACCGAGGACTAATCACAGATACGCAGTATTTT
. | TRBD1 | TRBJ2-7 | TRBV4-2 | CASSPRQGNTYEQYF | TGTGCCAGCAGCCCCCGACAGGGTAATACATACGAGCAGTACTTC
. | . | TRBJ2-1 | TRBV28 | CASSFPGLNNEQFF | TGTGCCAGCAGTTTCCCGGGACTCAACAATGAGCAGTTCTTC
. | TRBD1 | TRBJ1-3 | TRBV27 | CASSLGTGLGNTIYF | TGTGCCAGCAGTTTAGGGACAGGGCTTGGAAACACCATATATTTT
. | . | TRBJ1-1 | TRBV7-4 | CASSPWTVNTEAFF | TGTGCCAGCAGCCCTTGGACAGTGAACACTGAAGCTTTCTTT
. | TRBD2 | TRBJ2-7 | TRBV28 | CASPPGSGGPPYEQYF | TGTGCCAGCCCTCCTGGAAGCGGGGGCCCCCCCTACGAGCAGTACTTC
. | . | TRBJ1-1 | TRBV11-3 | CASSPSRGVNTEAFF | TGTGCCAGCAGCCCCTCAAGGGGCGTGAACACTGAAGCTTTCTTT
. | TRBD1 | TRBJ1-1 | TRBV2 | CASRRQGLENTEAFF | TGTGCCAGCCGACGACAGGGGCTTGAGAACACTGAAGCTTTCTTT
. | . | TRBJ1-6 | TRBV6-5 | CASSQSYNSPLHF | TGTGCCAGCAGTCAGTCTTATAATTCACCCCTCCACTTT
once | . | TRBJ1-5 | TRBV18 | CASSPATGNQPQHF | TGTGCCAGCTCACCAGCGACAGGCAATCAGCCCCAGCATTTT
. | TRBD1 | TRBJ1-2 | TRBV27 | CASSINRGSYGYTF | TGTGCCAGCAGTATAAACAGGGGTTCCTATGGCTACACCTTC
. | . | TRBJ1-1 | TRBV18 | CASSPPPQRETEAFF | TGTGCCAGCTCACCACCACCGCAGCGGGAGACTGAAGCTTTCTTT
. | . | TRBJ2-3 | TRBV29-1 | CSGRGDTDTQYF | TGCAGTGGGCGGGGAGACACAGATACGCAGTATTTT
. | . | TRBJ1-5 | TRBV19 | CASSIQVYSNQPQHF | TGTGCCAGTAGTATCCAGGTGTATAGCAATCAGCCCCAGCATTTT
. | . | TRBJ1-4 | TRBV7-9 | CASSLFGQGSEKLFF | TGTGCCAGCAGCTTATTTGGTCAGGGATCGGAAAAACTGTTTTTT
once | TRBD1 | TRBJ1-6 | TRBV28 | CASSPDRGGGSPLHF | TGTGCCAGCAGTCCCGACAGGGGCGGAGGTTCACCCCTCCACTTT
. | TRBD2 | TRBJ2-5 | TRBV5-1 | CASTQGTSQETQYF | TGCGCCAGCACCCAAGGGACTAGTCAGGAGACCCAGTACTTC
. | TRBD1 | TRBJ1-2 | TRBV5-6 | CASSFPAQGKYGYTF | TGTGCCAGCAGTTTCCCCGCACAGGGGAAGTACGGCTACACCTTC
. | TRBD1 | TRBJ2-3 | TRBV19 | CASSIPPGQGSDTQYF | TGTGCCAGTAGTATACCTCCTGGACAGGGGTCAGATACGCAGTATTTT
. | TRBD2 | TRBJ2-7 | TRBV6-5 | CASSYRLAGAEQYF | TGTGCCAGCAGTTACCGCCTAGCGGGGGCCGAGCAGTACTTC
. | TRBD1 | TRBJ2-6 | TRBV5-3 | CARSHTGTGCSGANVLTF | TGTGCCAGAAGCCATACCGGGACAGGGTGCTCTGGGGCCAACGTCCTGACTTTC
. | TRBD1 | TRBJ2-3 | TRBV5-4 | CASSSRGPFTDTQYF | TGTGCCAGCAGCTCCAGGGGGCCATTCACAGATACGCAGTATTTT
. | TRBD1 | TRBJ2-3 | TRBV5-1 | CASSSTGTGLGTQYF | TGCGCCAGCAGCTCAACCGGGACAGGGTTAGGAACGCAGTATTTT
. | TRBD1 | TRBJ2-2 | TRBV29-1 | CSVGGQGSTGELFF | TGCAGCGTTGGGGGACAGGGATCCACCGGGGAGCTGTTTTTT
. | . | TRBJ2-3 | TRBV6-5 | CASSYWRTDTQYF | TGTGCCAGCAGTTACTGGCGCACAGATACGCAGTATTTT
. | . | TRBJ2-5 | TRBV28 | CASRPDTYSQETQYF | TGTGCCAGCAGACCCGACACTTACTCCCAAGAGACCCAGTACTTC
. | TRBD1 | TRBJ1-2 | TRBV7-9 | CASSTRSQGTYGYTF | TGTGCCAGCAGCACAAGATCACAGGGGACCTATGGCTACACCTTC